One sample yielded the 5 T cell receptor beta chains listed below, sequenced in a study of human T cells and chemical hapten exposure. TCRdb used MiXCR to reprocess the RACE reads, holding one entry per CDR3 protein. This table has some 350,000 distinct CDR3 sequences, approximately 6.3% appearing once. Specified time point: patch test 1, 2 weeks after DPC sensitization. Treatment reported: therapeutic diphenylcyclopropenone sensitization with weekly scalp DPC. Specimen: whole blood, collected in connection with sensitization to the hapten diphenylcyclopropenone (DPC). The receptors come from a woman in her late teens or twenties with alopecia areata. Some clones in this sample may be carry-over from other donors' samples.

CDR3 nucleotides: TGCGCCAGCAGCCCCCCGGAGGTGGGGGGTAAAGAGACCCAGTACTTC. Its translation is CASSPPEVGGKETQYF. The chain is built from TRBV5-1 and TRBJ2-5; D is perhaps TRBD2 (6 bases). Germline CDR1 reads SGHRS; CDR2 reads YFSETQ. V was shortened by 4 bases and J by 3 bases, with 19 bases between the two germline ends. This CDR3 is 16 amino acids long. Together with reference TRBV5-1 and TRBJ2-5, the CDR3 gives the full variable domain: KAGVTQTPRYLIKTRGQQVTLSCSPISGHRSVSWYQQTPGQGLQFLFEYFSETQRNKGNFPGRFSGRQFSNSRSEMNVSTLELGDSALYLCASSPPEVGGKETQYFGPGTRLLVL.

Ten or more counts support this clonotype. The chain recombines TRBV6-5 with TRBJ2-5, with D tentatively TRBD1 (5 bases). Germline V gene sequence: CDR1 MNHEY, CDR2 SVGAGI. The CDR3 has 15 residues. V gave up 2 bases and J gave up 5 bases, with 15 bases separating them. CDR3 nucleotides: TGTGCCAGCAGTTACGGCGAGTTAGGGGCGGAGACCCAGTACTTC. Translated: CASSYGELGAETQYF.

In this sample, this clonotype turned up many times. The CDR3 DNA is TGTGCCAGCAGAGGACTAGCGGGGTACAATGAGCAGTTCTTC. It codes for CASRGLAGYNEQFF. The chain links TRBV27 to TRBJ2-1, with 12 bases identical to TRBD2. CDR3 length: 14 residues. Germline lookup yields CDR1 MNHEY and CDR2 SMNVEV (reference sequence). Trimming took 6 bases from V and 4 from J; bases not matched to a gene: 1.

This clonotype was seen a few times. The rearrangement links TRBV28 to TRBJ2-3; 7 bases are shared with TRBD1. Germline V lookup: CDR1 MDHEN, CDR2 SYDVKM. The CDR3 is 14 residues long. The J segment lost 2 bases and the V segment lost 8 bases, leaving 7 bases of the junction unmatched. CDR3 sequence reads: CASEGQPLTDTQYF. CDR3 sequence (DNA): TGTGCCAGCGAGGGACAGCCCCTCACAGATACGCAGTATTTT.

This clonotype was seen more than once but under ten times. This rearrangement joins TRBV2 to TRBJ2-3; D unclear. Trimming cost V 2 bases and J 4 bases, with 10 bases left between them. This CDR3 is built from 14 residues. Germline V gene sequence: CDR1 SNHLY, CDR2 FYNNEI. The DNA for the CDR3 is TGTGCCAGCAGTGAAAAGAGGTGGTCAGATACGCAGTATTTT. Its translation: CASSEKRWSDTQYF.